Below are 10 T cell receptor beta chains sequenced from a single sample in a study of long-term antiretroviral therapy in people with HIV. The assay used was immunoSEQ (version v3.0), run at survey level. Sequencing used immunoSEQ multiplex PCR; TCRdb keeps in-frame clones, though not all of them. The sample holds tens of thousands of clones, around four fifths seen once. Sequenced material: unsorted PBMCs, taken 0.4 years after starting antiretroviral therapy. All receptors derive from a man aged 45-65 years with HIV.

CDR3 amino acids: CASSRGQGSNEQFF. The DNA for the CDR3 is TGTGCCAGCTCCAGGGGACAGGGATCCAATGAGCAGTTCTTC. The chain combines TRBV25-1 with TRBJ2-1; 9 bases align to TRBD1. The CDR3 totals 14 residues. J was trimmed by 6 bases and V by 8 bases; bases with no gene match: 8. Germline CDR1 reads MGHDK; CDR2 reads SYGVNS.

The V call is TRBV5-1, the J call TRBJ2-7; the match to TRBD1 covers 7 bases. Trimming removed 1 base from V and 2 bases from J; junction bases left unmatched: 3. CDR3 size: 14 residues. Looked up from germline, CDR1 is SGHRS and CDR2 is YFSETQ. CDR3 bases: TGCGCCAGCAGCTTGACAGGGGCGGCCTACGAGCAGTACTTC. The encoded protein is CASSLTGAAYEQYF.

This clone was observed a single time. This chain joins TRBV28 and TRBJ1-4, with 7 positions matching TRBD1. V shed 5 bases, J shed 8 bases, and the junction held 8 bases outside the gene matches. Germline V gene lookup returns CDR1 MDHEN and CDR2 SYDVKM. The CDR3 is made up of 14 amino acids. CDR3 loop: CASSNRGLREKLFF. In nucleotides, the CDR3 is TGTGCCAGCAGTAACAGGGGTTTAAGGGAAAAACTGTTTTTT.

The rearrangement links TRBV9 to TRBJ2-2; D is perhaps TRBD2 (5 bases). This CDR3 spans 14 amino acids. The germline V gene encodes CDR1 SGDLS and CDR2 YYNGEE. V lost 2 bases and J 2 bases, leaving 7 bases between the germline ends. The CDR3 region has the DNA TGTGCCAGCAGCGTCCGGGGAAACACCGGGGAGCTGTTTTTT. Residues: CASSVRGNTGELFF.

The chain joins TRBV19 to TRBJ1-1, with 7 bases that match TRBD1. The CDR3 length is 14 residues. V dropped 5 bases and J dropped 4; count of bases not matched to a gene: 7. Per germline, CDR1 LNHDA and CDR2 SQIVND (reference sequence). CDR3: CASSEDRRGTEAFF. In nucleotides, the CDR3 is TGTGCCAGTAGTGAGGACAGGAGGGGCACTGAAGCTTTCTTT.

V and J are TRBV28 and TRBJ1-1; D is uncertain. Germline V gene sequence: CDR1 MDHEN, CDR2 SYDVKM. V was pared by 5 bases and J by 1 base, with 8 bases between. This CDR3 region has 13 residues. Written as DNA, the CDR3 is TGTGCCAGCAGTCTGTGGGGGAACACTGAAGCTTTCTTT. Protein: CASSLWGNTEAFF. Filled out from reference TRBV28 and TRBJ1-1, the complete variable domain reads DVKVTQSSRYLVKRTGEKVFLECVQDMDHENMFWYRQDPGLGLRLIYFSYDVKMKEKGDIPEGYSVSREKKERFSLILESASTNQTSMYLCASSLWGNTEAFFGQGTRLTVV.

This clone was seen more than once but under ten times. The V gene is TRBV6-6, the J gene TRBJ1-4; 9 bases fit TRBD1. V lost 5 bases, J lost 7 bases, and 11 bases stayed unmatched. Germline V gene data show CDR1 as MNHNY and CDR2 as SVGAGI (reference sequence). This CDR3 is built from 16 residues. Written as DNA, the CDR3 is TGTGCCAGCAGTACCCCGGGACAGGGAATAGTTGAAAAACTGTTTTTT. Protein sequence: CASSTPGQGIVEKLFF.

This sequence joins TRBV9 and TRBJ2-5, with D possibly being TRBD1 (6 bases). The CDR3 length is 12 residues. Germline loops: CDR1 SGDLS, CDR2 YYNGEE. V was trimmed by 3 bases and J by 3 bases, leaving 6 bases between them. The CDR3: CASSAGEETQYF. In DNA form, the CDR3 reads TGTGCCAGCAGCGCAGGGGAAGAGACCCAGTACTTC.

The chain uses TRBV7-9 and TRBJ1-3; D gene uncertain. Germline lookup yields CDR1 SEHNR and CDR2 FQNEAQ (reference sequence). The CDR3 is 16 residues long. Trimming took off 5 bases at V and 0 bases at J, with 14 bases between the two ends. The CDR3, as DNA: TGTGCCAGCAGCCCTATGGCCCCTAGCTCTGGAAACACCATATATTTT. Amino acids: CASSPMAPSSGNTIYF.

This chain connects TRBV5-1 to TRBJ1-1; D gene unclear. Germline CDR1 reads SGHRS; CDR2 reads YFSETQ. This CDR3 spans 13 amino acids. Deletions cut 3 bases from V and 1 base from J, with 7 bases between. CDR3 DNA sequence: TGCGCCAGCAGCTCCCTTGCGAACACTGAAGCTTTCTTT. Translation gives CASSSLANTEAFF.